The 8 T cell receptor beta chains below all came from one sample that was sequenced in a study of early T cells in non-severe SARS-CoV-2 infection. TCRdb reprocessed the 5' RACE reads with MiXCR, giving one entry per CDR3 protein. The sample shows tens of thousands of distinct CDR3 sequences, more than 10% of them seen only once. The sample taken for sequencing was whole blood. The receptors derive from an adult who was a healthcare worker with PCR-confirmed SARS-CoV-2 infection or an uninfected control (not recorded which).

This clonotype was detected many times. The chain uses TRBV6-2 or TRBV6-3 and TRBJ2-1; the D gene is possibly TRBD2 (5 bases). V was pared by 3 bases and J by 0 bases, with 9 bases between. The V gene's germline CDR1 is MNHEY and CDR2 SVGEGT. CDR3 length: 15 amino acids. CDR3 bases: TGTGCCAGCAGTTATAGCGCCCGCTCCTACAATGAGCAGTTCTTC. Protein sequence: CASSYSARSYNEQFF.

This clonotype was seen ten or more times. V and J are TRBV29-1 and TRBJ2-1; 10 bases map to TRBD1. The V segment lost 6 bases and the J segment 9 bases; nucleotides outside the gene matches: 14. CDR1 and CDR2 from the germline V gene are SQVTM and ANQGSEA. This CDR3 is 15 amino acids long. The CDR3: CSVGAGTGERGEQFF. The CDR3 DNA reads TGCAGCGTGGGGGCCGGGACAGGGGAAAGGGGTGAGCAGTTCTTC.

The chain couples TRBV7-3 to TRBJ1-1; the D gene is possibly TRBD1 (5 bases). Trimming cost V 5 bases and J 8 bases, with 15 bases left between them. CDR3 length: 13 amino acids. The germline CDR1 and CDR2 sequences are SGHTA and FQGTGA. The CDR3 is CASSRVTGTEAFF. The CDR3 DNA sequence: TGTGCCAGCAGCCGGGTCACCGGGACGGAAGCTTTCTTT.

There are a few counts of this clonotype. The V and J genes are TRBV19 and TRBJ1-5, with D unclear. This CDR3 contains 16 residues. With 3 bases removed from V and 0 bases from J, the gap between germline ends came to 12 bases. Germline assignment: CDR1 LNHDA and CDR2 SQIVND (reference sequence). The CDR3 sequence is CASSMDWSYSNQPQHF. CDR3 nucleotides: TGTGCCAGTAGTATGGACTGGTCTTATAGCAATCAGCCCCAGCATTTT.

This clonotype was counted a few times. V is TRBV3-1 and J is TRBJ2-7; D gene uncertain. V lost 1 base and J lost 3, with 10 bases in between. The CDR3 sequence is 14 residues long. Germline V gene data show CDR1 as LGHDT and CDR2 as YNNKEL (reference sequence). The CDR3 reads CASSQGVEYYEQYF. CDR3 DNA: TGTGCCAGCAGCCAAGGGGTCGAATACTACGAGCAGTACTTC.

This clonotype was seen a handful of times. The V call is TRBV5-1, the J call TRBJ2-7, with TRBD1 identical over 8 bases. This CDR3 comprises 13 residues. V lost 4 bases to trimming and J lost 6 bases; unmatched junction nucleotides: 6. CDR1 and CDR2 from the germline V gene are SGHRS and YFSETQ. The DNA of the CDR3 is TGCGCCAGCAGCGTGGACAGGGCTAGCGAGCAGTACTTC. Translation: CASSVDRASEQYF.

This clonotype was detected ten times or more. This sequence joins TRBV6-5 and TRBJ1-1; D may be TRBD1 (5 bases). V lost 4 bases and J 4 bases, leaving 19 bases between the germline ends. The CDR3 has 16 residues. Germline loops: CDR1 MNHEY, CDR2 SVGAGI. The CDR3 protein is CASSSQGGLKGTEAFF. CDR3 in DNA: TGTGCCAGCAGTTCCCAGGGAGGACTAAAAGGCACTGAAGCTTTCTTT.

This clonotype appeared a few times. The CDR3 loop is CAWSRGGGKYNEQFF. CDR3 DNA sequence: TGTGCCTGGAGCCGGGGAGGGGGCAAATACAATGAGCAGTTCTTC. This rearrangement joins TRBV30 to TRBJ2-1; D is perhaps TRBD1 or TRBD2 (7 bases each). The V end lost 3 bases, the J end lost 4 bases, and 16 bases lay between the germline ends. The germline V gene encodes CDR1 GTSNPN and CDR2 SVGIG (reference sequence). This CDR3 is 15 amino acids long.